This T cell receptor beta chain came from a study of T cells after yellow fever vaccination. Whole-study findings and limits: Across the CD4 and CD8 compartments, a small share of clonotypes was present in both. Subsequent booster samples again held most clones from primary vaccination (96% CD4, roughly 90% CD8). Abundant clonotypes (contaminants from the bulk population) could be present in FACS-sorted repertoires.

As for this clonotype: Its target is unknown.

The length of the CDR3 is 14 residues. J gave up 3 bases and V 4 bases, and 3 bases lay outside the gene matches. Looked up from germline, CDR1 is SNHLY and CDR2 is FYNNEI. 5'RACE template switching added a universal primer site and UMIs to TCR cDNA. TCRdb processed the 5' RACE reads anew with MiXCR; each CDR3 protein has one entry. The sample includes some 320,000 distinct CDR3 sequences, roughly 8.7% of them seen just once. V is TRBV2 and J is TRBJ2-1; 7 nucleotides line up with TRBD2. The sequences come from CD4+ T cells sorted from PBMCs, collected 5 days after the yellow fever booster vaccination. This sequence was found in a man between 18 and 35 years old who received the YFV17D yellow fever vaccine. In DNA form, the CDR3 reads TGTGCCAGCAGTGGTCTAGCGGTCTACAATGAGCAGTTCTTC. This codes for CASSGLAVYNEQFF.